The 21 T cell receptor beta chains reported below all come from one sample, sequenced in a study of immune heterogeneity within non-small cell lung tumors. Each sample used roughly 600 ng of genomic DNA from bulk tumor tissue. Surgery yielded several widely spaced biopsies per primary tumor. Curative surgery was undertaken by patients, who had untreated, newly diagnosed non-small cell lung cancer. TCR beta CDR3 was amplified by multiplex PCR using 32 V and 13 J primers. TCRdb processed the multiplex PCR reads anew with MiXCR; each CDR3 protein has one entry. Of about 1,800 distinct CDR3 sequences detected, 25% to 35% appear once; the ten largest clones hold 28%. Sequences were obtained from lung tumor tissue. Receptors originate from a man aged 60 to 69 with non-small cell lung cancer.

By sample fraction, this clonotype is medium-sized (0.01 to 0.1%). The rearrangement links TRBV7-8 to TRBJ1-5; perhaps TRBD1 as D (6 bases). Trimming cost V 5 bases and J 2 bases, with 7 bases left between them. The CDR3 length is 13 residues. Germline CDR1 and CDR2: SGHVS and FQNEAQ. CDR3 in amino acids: CASSPGGNQPQHF. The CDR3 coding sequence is TGTGCCAGCAGCCCAGGGGGCAATCAGCCCCAGCATTTT.

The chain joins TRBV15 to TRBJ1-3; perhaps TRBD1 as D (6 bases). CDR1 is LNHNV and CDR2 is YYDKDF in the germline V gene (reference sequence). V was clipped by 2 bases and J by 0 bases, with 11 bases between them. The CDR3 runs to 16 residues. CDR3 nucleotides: TGTGCCACCAGCAGAAAAAAACAGGGCTCTGGAAACACCATATATTTT. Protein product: CATSRKKQGSGNTIYF.

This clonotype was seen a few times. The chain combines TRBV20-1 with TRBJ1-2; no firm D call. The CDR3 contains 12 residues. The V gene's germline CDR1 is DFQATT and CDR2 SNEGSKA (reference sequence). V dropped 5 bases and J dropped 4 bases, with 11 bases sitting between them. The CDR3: CSASTYIYGYTF. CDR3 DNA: TGCAGTGCTTCTACATACATCTATGGCTACACCTTC.

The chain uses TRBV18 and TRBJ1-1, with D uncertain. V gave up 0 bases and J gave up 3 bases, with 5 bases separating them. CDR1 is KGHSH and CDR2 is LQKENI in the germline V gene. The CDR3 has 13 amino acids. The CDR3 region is CASSPPWDTEAFF. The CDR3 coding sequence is TGTGCCAGCTCACCACCGTGGGACACTGAAGCTTTCTTT.

The CDR3 is CASSDRDRGQYTQYF. The CDR3 region has the DNA TGTGCCAGCAGCGACCGGGACAGGGGCCAATATACGCAGTATTTT. The chain links TRBV5-4 to TRBJ2-3; 10 nucleotides agree with TRBD1. CDR1 SGHNT and CDR2 YYREEE come from the germline V gene (reference sequence). CDR3 length: 15 residues. V gave up 4 bases and J gave up 7 bases; unmatched junction bases: 9.

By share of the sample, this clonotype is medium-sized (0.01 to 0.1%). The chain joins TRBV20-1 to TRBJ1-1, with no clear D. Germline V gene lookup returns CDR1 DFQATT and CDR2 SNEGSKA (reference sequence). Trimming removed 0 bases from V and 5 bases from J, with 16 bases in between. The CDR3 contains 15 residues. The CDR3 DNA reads TGCAGTGCTAGAGATTCCGCCACGGATTCGACTGAAGCTTTCTTT. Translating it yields CSARDSATDSTEAFF.

CDR3 loop: CASSPGQLRDSPLHF. The CDR3 DNA sequence: TGTGCCAGCAGCCCCGGACAGCTTAGGGATTCACCCCTCCACTTT. This chain links TRBV9 with TRBJ1-6, with D perhaps TRBD1 (6 bases). V was trimmed by 4 bases and J by 8 bases, leaving 16 bases between them. The germline V gene encodes CDR1 SGDLS and CDR2 YYNGEE. The CDR3 is 15 amino acids.

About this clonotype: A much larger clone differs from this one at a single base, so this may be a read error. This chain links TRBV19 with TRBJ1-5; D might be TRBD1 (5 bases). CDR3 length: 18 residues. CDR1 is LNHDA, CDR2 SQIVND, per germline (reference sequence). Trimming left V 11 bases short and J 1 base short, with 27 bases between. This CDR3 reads CAGTPGTSSGGSNQPQHF. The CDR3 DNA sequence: TGTGCCGGTACCCCCGGGACCTCTTCAGGAGGGAGCAATCAGCCCCAGCATTTT. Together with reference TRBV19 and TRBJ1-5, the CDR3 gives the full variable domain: DGGITQSPKYLFRKEGQNVTLSCEQNLNHDAMYWYRQDPGQGLRLIYYSQIVNDFQKGDIAEGYSVSREKKESFPLTVTSAQKNPTAFYLCAGTPGTSSGGSNQPQHFGDGTRLSIL.

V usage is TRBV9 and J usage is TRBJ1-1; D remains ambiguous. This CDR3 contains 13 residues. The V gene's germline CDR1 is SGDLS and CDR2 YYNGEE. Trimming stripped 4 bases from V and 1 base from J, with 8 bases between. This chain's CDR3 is CASSLKGNTEAFF. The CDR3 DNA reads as TGTGCCAGCAGCTTAAAGGGGAACACTGAAGCTTTCTTT.

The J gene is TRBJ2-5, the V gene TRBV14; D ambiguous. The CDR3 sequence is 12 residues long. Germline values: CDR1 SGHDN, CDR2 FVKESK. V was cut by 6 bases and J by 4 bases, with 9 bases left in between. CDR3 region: CASRMGGETQYF. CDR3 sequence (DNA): TGTGCCAGCAGAATGGGCGGAGAGACCCAGTACTTC.

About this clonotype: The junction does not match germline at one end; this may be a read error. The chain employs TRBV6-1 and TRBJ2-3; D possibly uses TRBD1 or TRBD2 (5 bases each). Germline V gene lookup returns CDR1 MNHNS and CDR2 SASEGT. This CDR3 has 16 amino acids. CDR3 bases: TGTGCCAGCACTGAAGCGCCGGGGCAGGGCACAGATACGCAGTATTTT. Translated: CASTEAPGQGTDTQYF.

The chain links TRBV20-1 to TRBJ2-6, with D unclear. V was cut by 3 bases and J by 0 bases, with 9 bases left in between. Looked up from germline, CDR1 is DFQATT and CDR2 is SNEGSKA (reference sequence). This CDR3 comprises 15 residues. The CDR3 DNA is TGCAGTGCTAGTGCCCAAGGCTCTGGGGCCAACGTCCTGACTTTC. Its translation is CSASAQGSGANVLTF.

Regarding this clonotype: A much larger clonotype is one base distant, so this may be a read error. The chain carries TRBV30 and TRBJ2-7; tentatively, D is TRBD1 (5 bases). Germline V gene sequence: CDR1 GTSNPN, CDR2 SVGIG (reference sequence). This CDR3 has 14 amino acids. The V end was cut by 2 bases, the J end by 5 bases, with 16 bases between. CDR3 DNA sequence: TGTGCCTGGAGTCCATGGGCAGGGATCAACGAGCAGTACTTC. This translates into CAWSPWAGINEQYF.

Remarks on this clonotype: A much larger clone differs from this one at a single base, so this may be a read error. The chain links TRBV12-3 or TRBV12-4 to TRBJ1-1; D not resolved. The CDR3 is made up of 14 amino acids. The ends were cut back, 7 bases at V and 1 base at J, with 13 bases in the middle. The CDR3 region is CASISGRQNTEAFF. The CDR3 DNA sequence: TGTGCCAGCATCTCTGGACGGCAGAACACTGAAGCTTTCTTT.

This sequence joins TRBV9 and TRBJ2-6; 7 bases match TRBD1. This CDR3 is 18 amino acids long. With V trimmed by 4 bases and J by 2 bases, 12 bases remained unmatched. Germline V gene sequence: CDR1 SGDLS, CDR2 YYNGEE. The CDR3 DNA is TGTGCCAGCAGCTTAATGACAGGGCCCTTAACTGGGGCCAACGTCCTGACTTTC. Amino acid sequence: CASSLMTGPLTGANVLTF.

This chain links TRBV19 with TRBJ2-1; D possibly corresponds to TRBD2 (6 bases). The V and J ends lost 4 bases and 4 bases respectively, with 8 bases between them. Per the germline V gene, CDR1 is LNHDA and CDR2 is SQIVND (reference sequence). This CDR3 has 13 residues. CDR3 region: CASSTGEYNEQFF. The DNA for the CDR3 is TGTGCCAGTAGTACGGGAGAATACAATGAGCAGTTCTTC.

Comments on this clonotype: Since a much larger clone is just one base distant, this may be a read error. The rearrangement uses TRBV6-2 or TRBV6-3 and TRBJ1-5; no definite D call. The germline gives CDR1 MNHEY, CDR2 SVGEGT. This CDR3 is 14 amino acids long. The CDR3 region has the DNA TGTGCCAGCAGACTTGGGGTGAGCAATCACCCCCAGCATTTT. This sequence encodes CASRLGVSNHPQHF.

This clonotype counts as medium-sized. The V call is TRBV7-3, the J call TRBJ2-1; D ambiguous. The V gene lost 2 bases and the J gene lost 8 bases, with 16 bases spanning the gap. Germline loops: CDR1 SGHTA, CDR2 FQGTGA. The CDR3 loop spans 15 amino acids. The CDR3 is CASSLVSGTVHEQFF. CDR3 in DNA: TGTGCCAGCAGCTTAGTTTCAGGAACGGTGCATGAGCAGTTCTTC.

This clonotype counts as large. The CDR3 DNA reads as TGTGCTAGTGGTTTGGGACTAACAGGGGGTGAGCAGTTCTTC. Translation gives CASGLGLTGGEQFF. This chain joins TRBV12-5 and TRBJ2-1; 8 bases align to TRBD1. The CDR3 runs 14 residues. From germline, CDR1 is LGHNT and CDR2 FRNRAP. V was pared by 1 base and J by 9 bases, with 5 bases of the junction left unmatched. Together with reference TRBV12-5 and TRBJ2-1, the CDR3 gives the full variable domain: DARVTQTPRHKVTEMGQEVTMRCQPILGHNTVFWYRQTMMQGLELLAYFRNRAPLDDSGMPKDRFSAEMPDATLATLKIQPSEPRDSAVYFCASGLGLTGGEQFFGPGTRLTVL.

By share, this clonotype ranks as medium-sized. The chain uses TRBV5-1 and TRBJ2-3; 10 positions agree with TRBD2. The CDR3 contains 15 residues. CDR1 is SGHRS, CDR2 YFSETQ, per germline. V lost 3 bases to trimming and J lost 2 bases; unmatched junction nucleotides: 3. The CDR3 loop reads CASSSSGSTTDTQYF. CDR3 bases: TGCGCCAGCAGCTCTAGCGGGAGTACCACAGATACGCAGTATTTT. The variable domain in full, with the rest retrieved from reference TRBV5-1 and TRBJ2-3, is KAGVTQTPRYLIKTRGQQVTLSCSPISGHRSVSWYQQTPGQGLQFLFEYFSETQRNKGNFPGRFSGRQFSNSRSEMNVSTLELGDSALYLCASSSSGSTTDTQYFGPGTRLTVL.

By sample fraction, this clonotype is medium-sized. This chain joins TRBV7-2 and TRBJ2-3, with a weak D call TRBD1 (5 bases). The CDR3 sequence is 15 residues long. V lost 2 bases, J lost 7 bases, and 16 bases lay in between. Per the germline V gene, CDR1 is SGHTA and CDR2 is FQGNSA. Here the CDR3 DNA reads TGTGCCAGCAGCTTATCTCAGGGCTCGGTAAATACGCAGTATTTT. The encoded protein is CASSLSQGSVNTQYF. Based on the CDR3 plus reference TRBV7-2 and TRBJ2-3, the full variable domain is GAGVSQSPSNKVTEKGKDVELRCDPISGHTALYWYRQSLGQGLEFLIYFQGNSAPDKSGLPSDRFSAERTGGSVSTLTIQRTQQEDSAVYLCASSLSQGSVNTQYFGPGTRLTVL.